This T cell receptor (beta chain) was sequenced in a study of beta chain features in type 1 diabetes. Findings of the study overall: Within each of all four CD4+ subsets, Type 1 diabetes patients had TCRB CDR3s that were moderately but significantly shorter. Naive, central memory and regulatory TCRB repertoires appeared more similar among patients than healthy donors.

V shed 0 bases, J shed 5 bases, and the junction held 4 bases outside the gene matches. The CDR3 runs 15 residues. Germline CDR1 ENHRY, CDR2 SYGVKD. About this clone itself: What it recognizes is unknown.

As every portion of the isolated RNA was reverse transcribed, the sequencing read expressed TCRB transcripts. Clones were sequenced by immunoSEQ multiplex PCR, and TCRdb holds only the in-frame ones, with some missing. The sample lists about 340,000 clones; 13% were seen once. The sequencing input was naive CD4+ T cells from blood. The receptor comes from a woman between 18 and 30 years old with type 1 diabetes. The chain has TRBV10-3 and TRBJ2-4; TRBD2 matches 7 bases. CDR3 residues: CAISESSSGQNIQYF. CDR3 DNA sequence: TGTGCCATCAGTGAGTCGTCTAGCGGTCAAAACATTCAGTACTTC.